What follows are 30 T cell receptor beta chains derived from one specimen sequenced in a study of PD-L1 blockade in urothelial cancer. As for time point: pretreatment peripheral blood. Only in-frame clones appear in the TCRdb table, and some are missing; sequencing was by immunoSEQ multiplex PCR. The sample has tens of thousands of clones; about 83% are singletons. The sample was PBMCs, taken around atezolizumab (anti-PD-L1) treatment. All receptors derive from a woman aged 70-85 years with urothelial cancer.

J is TRBJ2-3 and V is TRBV28; TRBD2 aligns across 10 bases. Germline lookup yields CDR1 MDHEN and CDR2 SYDVKM. The CDR3 is made up of 14 amino acids. V lost 10 bases and J lost 2; bases outside the gene matches: 6. The CDR3 nucleotides are TGTGCCACCCGTCTAGCGGGGGTCACAGATACGCAGTATTTT. Translated: CATRLAGVTDTQYF.

V gene TRBV28 combines with J gene TRBJ2-7, with 7 bases aligning to TRBD1. Germline CDR1 MDHEN, CDR2 SYDVKM. The trim removed 6 bases at V and 2 bases at J, leaving 7 bases unmatched. The CDR3 runs 14 residues. The CDR3, as DNA: TGTGCCAGCAGATCCGGGACAGTTCCCTACGAGCAGTACTTC. Its protein is CASRSGTVPYEQYF.

The CDR3 reads CASSYSSANTGELFF. DNA for the CDR3: TGTGCCAGCAGTTACAGCAGCGCGAACACCGGGGAGCTGTTTTTT. The chain employs TRBV6-5 and TRBJ2-2; the D is unclear. The germline V and J ends were trimmed by 2 bases and 0 bases, with 7 bases remaining between them. CDR1 is MNHEY and CDR2 is SVGAGI in the germline V gene. The length of the CDR3 is 15 residues.

The J gene is TRBJ2-3, the V gene TRBV29-1; the D is unclear. The CDR3 sequence is 13 residues long. The V end lost 6 bases, the J end lost 4 bases, and 14 bases lay between the germline ends. The germline gives CDR1 SQVTM, CDR2 ANQGSEA. This CDR3 reads CSVTRVRSDTQYF. Here the CDR3 DNA reads TGCAGCGTCACCCGGGTACGCTCAGATACGCAGTATTTT.

The chain joins TRBV9 to TRBJ2-1; a weak D match, TRBD2 (5 bases). The CDR3 has 15 residues. The V gene lost 5 bases and the J gene lost 0 bases, with 12 bases spanning the gap. CDR1 is SGDLS, CDR2 YYNGEE, per germline. CDR3 nucleotide sequence: TGTGCCAGCAGTGCCCTTGACTACTCCTACAATGAGCAGTTCTTC. This gives the protein CASSALDYSYNEQFF.

This clone occurred once. The rearrangement links TRBV5-1 to TRBJ2-1; D call uncertain. Germline-derived CDR1 and CDR2 are SGHRS and YFSETQ. Trimming left V 6 bases short and J 6 bases short, with 19 bases between. CDR3 length: 15 amino acids. CDR3 loop: CASTMGSGATNEQFF. The CDR3 DNA follows: TGCGCCAGCACCATGGGTAGTGGAGCCACCAATGAGCAGTTCTTC.

The rearrangement links TRBV5-4 to TRBJ2-2, with 7 positions matching TRBD1. The J segment lost 4 bases and the V segment lost 5 bases, leaving 8 bases of the junction unmatched. The CDR3 loop spans 15 amino acids. Germline V gene sequence: CDR1 SGHNT, CDR2 YYREEE (reference sequence). The CDR3 DNA is TGTGCCAGCAGACCCAAACAGGGGCTCACCGGGGAGCTGTTTTTT. Its protein is CASRPKQGLTGELFF.

The J gene is TRBJ1-4, the V gene TRBV28; no definite D call. Trimming took 6 bases from V and 7 from J, leaving 9 bases between them. This CDR3 has 12 residues. Germline lookup yields CDR1 MDHEN and CDR2 SYDVKM. In DNA form, the CDR3 reads TGTGCCAGCAGATCTGGGCCTGAAAAACTGTTTTTT. Amino acid sequence: CASRSGPEKLFF. The full variable domain, rest sourced from reference TRBV28 and TRBJ1-4, is DVKVTQSSRYLVKRTGEKVFLECVQDMDHENMFWYRQDPGLGLRLIYFSYDVKMKEKGDIPEGYSVSREKKERFSLILESASTNQTSMYLCASRSGPEKLFFGSGTQLSVL.

J is TRBJ2-7 and V is TRBV11-2, with TRBD1 matching 9 bases. The germline gives CDR1 SGHAT, CDR2 FQNNGV. The CDR3 consists of 20 residues. The J segment lost 2 bases and the V segment lost 0 bases, leaving 17 bases of the junction unmatched. CDR3 nucleotides: TGTGCCAGCAGCTTAGATCGGGCCGGACAGGGGTCACATCAAGCCTACGAGCAGTACTTC. Protein: CASSLDRAGQGSHQAYEQYF.

CDR3 in amino acids: CSVVRGDSYEQYF. CDR3 coding DNA: TGCAGCGTTGTCCGCGGAGACTCCTACGAGCAGTACTTC. The V call is TRBV29-1, the J call TRBJ2-7; D ambiguous. The germline V gene encodes CDR1 SQVTM and CDR2 ANQGSEA. The CDR3 loop spans 13 amino acids. V dropped 4 bases and J dropped 0 bases, with 10 bases sitting between them.

Of note for this clone: The junction departs from germline at one end; a sequencing error may be responsible. This chain uses TRBV25-1 with TRBJ2-5; 14 nucleotides agree with TRBD2. This CDR3 is built from 18 residues. The germline V gene has CDR1 MGHDK and CDR2 SYGVNS. CDR3 amino acids: CASSEASPGLAGVEAQYF. The CDR3, as DNA: TGTGCCAGCAGTGAAGCATCCCCGGGACTAGCGGGAGTAGAGGCCCAGTACTTC.

This clone turned up a few times. The chain links TRBV5-1 to TRBJ1-1; 7 nucleotides align to TRBD1. This CDR3 spans 14 amino acids. Trimming took 3 bases from V and 1 from J; bases not matched to a gene: 3. Germline CDR1 and CDR2: SGHRS and YFSETQ. The CDR3 region has the DNA TGCGCCAGCAGCTCGGACAGGAAGAACACTGAAGCTTTCTTT. It yields the protein CASSSDRKNTEAFF.

This chain connects TRBV7-6 to TRBJ2-1; no reliable D call. This CDR3 spans 18 amino acids. Trimming took off 5 bases at V and 7 bases at J, with 27 bases between the two ends. The germline CDR1 and CDR2 sequences are SGHVS and FNYEAQ. Written as DNA, the CDR3 is TGTGCCAGCAGCGCGACTGCACTGACGGCTAGTACCCCAAATGAGCAGTTCTTC. Translated: CASSATALTASTPNEQFF.

This sequence joins TRBV27 and TRBJ1-5; 9 bases agree with TRBD1. With V trimmed by 5 bases and J by 4 bases, 9 bases remained unmatched. This CDR3 comprises 16 residues. Germline V CDR1 and CDR2: MNHEY, SMNVEV (reference sequence). CDR3 nucleotide sequence: TGTGCCAGCAGTCCCATCGGGGACAGGGATAATCAGCCCCAGCATTTT. This gives the protein CASSPIGDRDNQPQHF.

The chain carries TRBV19 and TRBJ2-2; possible D gene TRBD2, 5 bases. Germline CDR1 is LNHDA and CDR2 is SQIVND (reference sequence). The CDR3 is 14 amino acids. Trimming took 1 base from V and 5 from J, leaving 8 bases between them. CDR3 bases: TGTGCCAGTAGTATAGCCCGGGAAACCGGGGAGCTGTTTTTT. Its protein is CASSIARETGELFF.

The chain couples TRBV4-3 to TRBJ2-1, with TRBD2 matching 10 bases. The germline CDR1 and CDR2 sequences are LGHNA and YSLEER. With V trimmed by 3 bases and J by 6 bases, 5 bases remained unmatched. The CDR3 runs to 15 residues. The CDR3 loop is CASSHHRTSGNEQFF. The CDR3 DNA follows: TGCGCCAGCAGCCACCACAGGACTAGCGGCAATGAGCAGTTCTTC.

V is TRBV10-3 and J is TRBJ2-7; a weak D match, TRBD2 (7 bases). The CDR3 has 17 amino acids. Trimming stripped 0 bases from V and 3 bases from J, with 18 bases between. Looked up from germline, CDR1 is ENHRY and CDR2 is SYGVKD. The CDR3 spells CAISESGGGGIYYEQYF. The DNA of the CDR3 is TGTGCCATCAGTGAGTCTGGGGGAGGGGGAATCTACTACGAGCAGTACTTC.

There are a few counts of this clone. V is TRBV19 and J is TRBJ1-6, with unresolved D. CDR1 is LNHDA, CDR2 SQIVND, per germline (reference sequence). The CDR3 length is 14 residues. The V and J ends lost 4 bases and 7 bases respectively, with 11 bases between them. The CDR3 DNA reads as TGTGCCAGTAGTAGTCGGGAGCTAAATTCACCCCTCCACTTT. As protein: CASSSRELNSPLHF. Full variable domain (missing parts from reference TRBV19 and TRBJ1-6): DGGITQSPKYLFRKEGQNVTLSCEQNLNHDAMYWYRQDPGQGLRLIYYSQIVNDFQKGDIAEGYSVSREKKESFPLTVTSAQKNPTAFYLCASSSRELNSPLHFGNGTRLTVT.

This clone has only one observation. The chain carries TRBV5-5 and TRBJ2-5, with TRBD2 identical over 11 bases. V was pared by 4 bases and J by 0 bases, with 5 bases of the junction left unmatched. Germline lookup yields CDR1 SGHKS and CDR2 YYEKEE (reference sequence). The CDR3 is 16 amino acids. CDR3 loop: CASSPRLAGHQETQYF. Here the CDR3 DNA reads TGTGCCAGCAGCCCCAGACTAGCGGGGCACCAAGAGACCCAGTACTTC.

This clone was seen once. This chain joins TRBV28 and TRBJ1-2, with 7 bases fitting TRBD1. The CDR3 is 17 residues long. V lost 2 bases and J lost 0; bases outside the gene matches: 9. Germline CDR1 is MDHEN and CDR2 is SYDVKM. CDR3 loop: CASSLVHPGQSNYGYTF. Written as DNA, the CDR3 is TGTGCCAGCAGTTTAGTCCACCCGGGACAGTCTAACTATGGCTACACCTTC.

This rearrangement joins TRBV29-1 to TRBJ2-7, with 9 bases that match TRBD1. The V and J ends lost 3 bases and 5 bases, in that order; junction bases with no gene match: 8. The CDR3 covers 14 residues. Looked up from germline, CDR1 is SQVTM and CDR2 is ANQGSEA. DNA for the CDR3: TGCAGCGTTGACGGGACAGGGTTGTTCGACGAGCAGTACTTC. Translating gives CSVDGTGLFDEQYF.

This clone was picked up a small number of times. The CDR3 reads CASSPAQDSLSYNEQFF. The CDR3 DNA reads as TGTGCCAGCAGTCCAGCTCAGGACAGCCTTTCCTACAATGAGCAGTTCTTC. V usage is TRBV27 and J usage is TRBJ2-1; tentatively, D is TRBD1 (6 bases). Germline CDR1 and CDR2: MNHEY and SMNVEV (reference sequence). CDR3 length equals 17 residues. V lost 5 bases to trimming and J lost 1 base, with 18 bases between them.

This chain connects TRBV5-1 to TRBJ2-7; the match to TRBD2 covers 11 bases. Germline assignment: CDR1 SGHRS and CDR2 YFSETQ. The V and J ends lost 0 bases and 2 bases, in that order; junction bases with no gene match: 7. This CDR3 contains 17 residues. The CDR3 here is CASSLGLAGRVPYEQYF. The CDR3 nucleotides read TGCGCCAGCAGCTTGGGACTAGCGGGGCGGGTGCCCTACGAGCAGTACTTC.

This chain connects TRBV6-5 to TRBJ2-7; TRBD1 aligns across 11 bases. Germline V gene data show CDR1 as MNHEY and CDR2 as SVGAGI. There are 15 residues in the CDR3. V gave up 6 bases and J gave up 7 bases; unmatched junction bases: 11. CDR3 coding DNA: TGTGCCAGCAGCCGACCCGGACAGGGGGCGCGGGAGCAGTACTTC. Protein: CASSRPGQGAREQYF.

The chain employs TRBV28 and TRBJ2-7, with TRBD1 matching 7 bases. The V and J ends lost 2 bases and 5 bases, in that order; junction bases with no gene match: 9. Germline assignment: CDR1 MDHEN and CDR2 SYDVKM. There are 15 residues in the CDR3. The CDR3 region is CASSLLGTAGNEQYF. CDR3 in DNA: TGTGCCAGCAGTTTACTCGGGACAGCCGGGAACGAGCAGTACTTC.

This clone was counted between two and nine times. V is TRBV28 and J is TRBJ1-1; D unresolved. The CDR3 totals 13 residues. Looked up from germline, CDR1 is MDHEN and CDR2 is SYDVKM. V was cut by 2 bases and J by 6 bases, with 10 bases left in between. CDR3 amino acids: CASSLGVEAEAFF. CDR3 nucleotides: TGTGCCAGCAGTTTAGGTGTCGAGGCTGAAGCTTTCTTT.

The genes are TRBV5-1 and TRBJ2-1; 9 nucleotides line up with TRBD1. CDR3 length: 14 amino acids. The junction had 8 bases not matched to a gene; V was cut back by 4 bases and J by 9 bases. Germline CDR1 is SGHRS and CDR2 is YFSETQ. As DNA, the CDR3 is TGCGCCAGCAGCCCGGGACAGGGAAGGATTGAGCAGTTCTTC. Translation gives CASSPGQGRIEQFF.

A single count supports this clone. V gene TRBV11-2 combines with J gene TRBJ1-3; D is unresolved. The CDR3 is made up of 15 amino acids. Germline CDR1 and CDR2: SGHAT and FQNNGV. The V gene lost 2 bases and the J gene lost 3 bases, with 11 bases spanning the gap. CDR3 region: CASSLFRGDGNTIYF. DNA for the CDR3: TGTGCCAGCAGCTTATTCCGGGGTGATGGAAACACCATATATTTT.

V and J are TRBV2 and TRBJ2-6; D possibly corresponds to TRBD1 (6 bases). Germline values: CDR1 SNHLY, CDR2 FYNNEI. V lost 5 bases and J lost 4, with 9 bases in between. The CDR3 is made up of 14 amino acids. The CDR3 bases are TGTGCCAGCAGTACAGGGTTCGGGGCCAACGTCCTGACTTTC. This sequence encodes CASSTGFGANVLTF.

This clone was seen more than once but under ten times. The chain has TRBV2 and TRBJ1-2; D call uncertain. Germline assignment: CDR1 SNHLY and CDR2 FYNNEI. The CDR3 has 15 amino acids. V was trimmed by 0 bases and J by 4 bases, leaving 12 bases between them. The DNA of the CDR3 is TGTGCCAGCAGTGAAGCGCCAGGCAGAAGCTATGGCTACACCTTC. This codes for CASSEAPGRSYGYTF.